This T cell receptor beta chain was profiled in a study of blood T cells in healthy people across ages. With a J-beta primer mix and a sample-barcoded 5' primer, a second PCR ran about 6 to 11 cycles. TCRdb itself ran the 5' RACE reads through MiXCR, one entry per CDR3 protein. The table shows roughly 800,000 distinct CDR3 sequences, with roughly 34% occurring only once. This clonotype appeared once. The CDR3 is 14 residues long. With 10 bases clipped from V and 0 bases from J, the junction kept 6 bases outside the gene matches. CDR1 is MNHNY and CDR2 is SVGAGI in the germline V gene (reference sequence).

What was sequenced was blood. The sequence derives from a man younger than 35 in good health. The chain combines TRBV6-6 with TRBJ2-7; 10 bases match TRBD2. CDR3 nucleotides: TGTGCCACCGGACTAGCGGAGATCTCCTACGAGCAGTACTTC. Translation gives CATGLAEISYEQYF.